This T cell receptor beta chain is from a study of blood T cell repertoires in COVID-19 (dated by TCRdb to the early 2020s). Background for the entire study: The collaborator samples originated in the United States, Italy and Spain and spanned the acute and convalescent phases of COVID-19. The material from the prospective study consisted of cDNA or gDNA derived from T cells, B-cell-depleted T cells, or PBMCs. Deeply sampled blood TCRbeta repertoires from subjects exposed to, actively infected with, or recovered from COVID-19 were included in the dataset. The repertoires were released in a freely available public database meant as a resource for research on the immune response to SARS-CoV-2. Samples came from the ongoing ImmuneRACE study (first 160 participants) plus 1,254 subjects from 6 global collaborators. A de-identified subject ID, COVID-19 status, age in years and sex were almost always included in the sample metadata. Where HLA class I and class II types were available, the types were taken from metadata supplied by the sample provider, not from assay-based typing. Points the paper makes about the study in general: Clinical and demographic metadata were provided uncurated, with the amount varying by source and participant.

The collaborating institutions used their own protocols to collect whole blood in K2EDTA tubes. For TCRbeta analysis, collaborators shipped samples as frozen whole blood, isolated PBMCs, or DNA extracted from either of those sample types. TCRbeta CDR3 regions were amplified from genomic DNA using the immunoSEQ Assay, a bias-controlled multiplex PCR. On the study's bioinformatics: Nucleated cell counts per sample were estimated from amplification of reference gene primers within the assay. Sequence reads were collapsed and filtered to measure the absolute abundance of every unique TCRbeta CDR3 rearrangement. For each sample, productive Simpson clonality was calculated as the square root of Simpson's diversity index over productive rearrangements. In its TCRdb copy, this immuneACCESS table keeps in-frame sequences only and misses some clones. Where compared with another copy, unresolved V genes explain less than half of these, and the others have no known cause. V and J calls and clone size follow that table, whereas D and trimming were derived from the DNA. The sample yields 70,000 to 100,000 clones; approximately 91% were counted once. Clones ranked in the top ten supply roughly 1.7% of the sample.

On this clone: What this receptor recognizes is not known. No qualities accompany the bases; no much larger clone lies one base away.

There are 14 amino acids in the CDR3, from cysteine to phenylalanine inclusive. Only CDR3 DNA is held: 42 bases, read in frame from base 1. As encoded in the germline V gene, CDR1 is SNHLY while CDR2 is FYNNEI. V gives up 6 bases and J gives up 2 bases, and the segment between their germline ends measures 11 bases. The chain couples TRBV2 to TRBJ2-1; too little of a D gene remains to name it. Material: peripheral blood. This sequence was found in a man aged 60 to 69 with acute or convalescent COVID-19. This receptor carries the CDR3 CASSTESPYNEQFF. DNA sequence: TGTGCCAGCAGCACAGAGTCCCCCTACAATGAGCAGTTCTTC. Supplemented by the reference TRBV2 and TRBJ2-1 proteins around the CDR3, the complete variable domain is EPEVTQTPSHQVTQMGQEVILRCVPISNHLYFYWYRQILGQKVEFLVSFYNNEISEKSEIFDDQFSVERPDGSNFTLKIRSTKLEDSAMYFCASSTESPYNEQFFGPGTRLTVL.